The 8 T cell receptor beta chains below come from one sample, sequenced in a study of cytomegalovirus exposure and HLA in healthy donors. A multiplex PCR was run with 60 Vbeta primers and 13 Jbeta primers. Measured with immunoSEQ multiplex PCR; TCRdb has only the in-frame clones, and not every one. The sample lists 100,000 or so clones, approximately 63% occurring once. Material for sequencing was PBMCs. All receptors come from a woman between 25 and 40 years old in good health and CMV-seronegative.

The V and J genes are TRBV28 and TRBJ1-3; D is possibly TRBD1 (6 bases). The CDR3 contains 14 residues. V dropped 4 bases and J dropped 1 base, with 8 bases sitting between them. Germline assignment: CDR1 MDHEN and CDR2 SYDVKM. The CDR3 protein is CASSSTGSGNTIYF. In nucleotides, the CDR3 is TGTGCCAGCAGTTCGACAGGATCTGGAAACACCATATATTTT.

The chain employs TRBV28 and TRBJ1-2, with D perhaps matching TRBD1 (5 bases). Germline V gives CDR1 MDHEN, CDR2 SYDVKM. The CDR3 is 17 residues long. The ends were cut back, 5 bases at V and 8 bases at J, with 27 bases in the middle. CDR3 in DNA: TGTGCCAGCAGTGTAAGCCGACTCCTAAATCCGCGGGGCGGCTACACCTTC. It codes for CASSVSRLLNPRGGYTF.

V is TRBV7-2 and J is TRBJ2-5, with 8 bases identical to TRBD1. With the DNA end fitting TRBJ2-7 better, the J assignment may be wrong. The CDR3 totals 15 residues. The germline V gene encodes CDR1 SGHTA and CDR2 FQGNSA. CDR3 in DNA: TGTGCCAGCAGCTTAGGGACAGGGTTAGCTTACGAGCAGTACTTC. Translated: CASSLGTGLAYEQYF.

This chain links TRBV19 with TRBJ2-1; 9 positions match TRBD1. Germline CDR1 reads LNHDA; CDR2 reads SQIVND (reference sequence). Trimming took 9 bases from V and 9 from J; bases not matched to a gene: 9. The CDR3 spans 13 residues. The CDR3 sequence is CASSGTGSGEQFF. CDR3 in DNA: TGTGCCAGCTCCGGGACAGGGTCTGGTGAGCAGTTCTTC.

The CDR3 region has the DNA TGTGCCAGCAGCTTTTTCTCGACTAGCCAAGAGACCCAGTACTTC. Encoded protein: CASSFFSTSQETQYF. The chain combines TRBV7-7 with TRBJ2-5; TRBD2 might be the D (6 bases). CDR3 length equals 15 residues. The germline gives CDR1 SSHAT, CDR2 FNYEAQ (reference sequence). V lost 3 bases and J lost 1, with 12 bases in between.

The chain uses TRBV7-9 and TRBJ1-1; 7 bases align to TRBD1. The length of the CDR3 is 14 residues. Germline V gene data show CDR1 as SEHNR and CDR2 as FQNEAQ (reference sequence). The J segment lost 1 base and the V segment lost 5 bases, leaving 4 bases of the junction unmatched. CDR3 nucleotide sequence: TGTGCCAGCAGCGAAGGGACAGCGAACACTGAAGCTTTCTTT. Amino acid sequence: CASSEGTANTEAFF.

This chain links TRBV7-2 with TRBJ2-7; maybe TRBD2 (5 bases). Trimming took off 5 bases at V and 3 bases at J, with 17 bases between the two ends. Germline CDR1 reads SGHTA; CDR2 reads FQGNSA. CDR3 size: 15 residues. The CDR3 DNA reads as TGTGCCAGCAGCACCGCCCCGCTAGCCGGCTACGAGCAGTACTTC. Residues: CASSTAPLAGYEQYF.

This chain uses TRBV6-1 with TRBJ2-3, with 8 nucleotides matching TRBD1. J was trimmed by 2 bases and V by 2 bases; bases with no gene match: 3. Germline CDR1 MNHNS, CDR2 SASEGT. The CDR3 runs to 15 residues. The CDR3 sequence is CASSEPGQATDTQYF. The CDR3 bases are TGTGCCAGCAGTGAACCGGGACAGGCCACAGATACGCAGTATTTT.